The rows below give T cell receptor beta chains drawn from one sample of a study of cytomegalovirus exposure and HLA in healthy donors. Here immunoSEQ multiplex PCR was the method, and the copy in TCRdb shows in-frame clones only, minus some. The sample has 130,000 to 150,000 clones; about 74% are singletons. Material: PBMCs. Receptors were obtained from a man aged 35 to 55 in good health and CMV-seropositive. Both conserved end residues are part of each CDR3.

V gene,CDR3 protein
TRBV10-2,CASRPYGATNEQFF
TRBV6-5,CASTPTGKYEQYF
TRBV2,CASSEAGSPDTQYF
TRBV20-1,CSVGQYGYTF
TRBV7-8,CASSLLGHQETQYF
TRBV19,CASSRGQGDGEQFF
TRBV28,CASSLMGSTGELFF
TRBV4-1,CASSPGTSAYNEQFF
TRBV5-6,CASSLTVSEGDTQYF
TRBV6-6,CASSYARQGGYEQYF
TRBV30,CAWSHTIYGYTF
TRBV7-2,CASSLDRGSLYEQYF
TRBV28,CASSYTGPTNEKLFF
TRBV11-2,CASSFEREGWNEQFF
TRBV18,CASSPRTGIDDEAFF
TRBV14,CASSHPGARETQYF
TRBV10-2,CASSVAGASGNTIYF
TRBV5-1,CASSLAGQGRVDTQYF
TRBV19,CASSADRARGHNQPQHF
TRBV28,CASNPLAGEGGETQYF
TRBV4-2,CASSQLTGDTEAFF
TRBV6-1,CASSETSYFLDEQYF
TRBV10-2,CASSESLEQYF
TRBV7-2,CASSLPRNSPLHF
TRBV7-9,CASSPRTNQETQYF
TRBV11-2,CASSLDRVGEKLFF
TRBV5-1,CASSLSSGGDTGELFF
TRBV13,CASSSYRDSYTQYF
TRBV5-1,CASSLTSGTYEQYF
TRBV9,CASSTTSSFYEQYF
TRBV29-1,CSVDEGGGYTF
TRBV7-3,CASSLESWDYTSTDTQYF
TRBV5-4,CASSLSGGGPPGELFF
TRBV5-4,CASSLGVDRFSYEQYF
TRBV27,CASTGTLLYGYTF
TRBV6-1,CASSRTGSYEQYF
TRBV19,CASSIRGLGSIQYF
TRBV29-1,CSVVRSTDTQYF
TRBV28,CASTDPPPGQPQHF
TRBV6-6,CASSYGTGAGYTF
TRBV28,CASSYRDGYTF
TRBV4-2,CASSRGLAGAGTDTQYF
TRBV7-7,CASSLAAQAGRSQETQYF
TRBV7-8,CASSWTSGYEQYF
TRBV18,CASSPRGQGYNEQFF
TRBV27,CASSPTLTGDYGYTF
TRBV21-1,CASSYGRGHTGELFF
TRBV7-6,CASSFGTSGMDTQYF
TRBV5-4,CASSFMGQYNYGYTF
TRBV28,CASSLKRGGLDTQYF
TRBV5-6,CASFRGSSSYTF
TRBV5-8,CASSSTGGTAQPQHF